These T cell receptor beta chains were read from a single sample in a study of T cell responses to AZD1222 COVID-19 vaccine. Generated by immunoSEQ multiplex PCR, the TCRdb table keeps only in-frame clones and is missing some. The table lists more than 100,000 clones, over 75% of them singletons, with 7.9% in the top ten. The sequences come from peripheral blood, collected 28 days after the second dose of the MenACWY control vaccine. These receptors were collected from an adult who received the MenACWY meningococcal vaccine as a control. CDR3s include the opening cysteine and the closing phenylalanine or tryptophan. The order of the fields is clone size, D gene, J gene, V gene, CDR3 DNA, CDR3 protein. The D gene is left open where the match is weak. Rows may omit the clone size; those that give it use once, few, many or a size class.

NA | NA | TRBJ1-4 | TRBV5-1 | TGCGCCAGCAGCTTGGGGATGGGGGAAAAACTGTTTTTT | CASSLGMGEKLFF
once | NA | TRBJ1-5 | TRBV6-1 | TGTGCCAGCAGTGAAAGTGGGGGGGTTCAGCCCCAGCATTTT | CASSESGGVQPQHF
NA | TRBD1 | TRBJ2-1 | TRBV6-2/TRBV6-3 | TGTGCCAGCAGTTACTCGATGGGTGGGACAGGCTCCTACAATGAGCAGTTCTTC | CASSYSMGGTGSYNEQFF
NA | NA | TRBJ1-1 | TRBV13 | TGTGCCAGCAGCATACAGGGTTTCACTGAAGCTTTCTTT | CASSIQGFTEAFF
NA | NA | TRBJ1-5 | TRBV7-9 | TGTGCCAGCAGCTTAGAGGATCAGCCCCAGCATTTT | CASSLEDQPQHF
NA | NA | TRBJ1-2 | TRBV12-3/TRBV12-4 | TGTGCCAGCAGTCCCGGCGGGGGCTATGGCTACACCTTC | CASSPGGGYGYTF
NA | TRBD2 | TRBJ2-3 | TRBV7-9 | TGTGCCAGCAGCTTTTCAACTAGCGGGGGTGCAGATACGCAGTATTTT | CASSFSTSGGADTQYF
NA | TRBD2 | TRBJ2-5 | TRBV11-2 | TGTGCCAGCAGCTACCGCCCCACTAGCGGGGTAGAGACCCAGTACTTC | CASSYRPTSGVETQYF
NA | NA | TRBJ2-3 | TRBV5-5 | TGTGCCAGCAGCTTGGAGCAGGGCCTCGGTACGCAGTATTTT | CASSLEQGLGTQYF
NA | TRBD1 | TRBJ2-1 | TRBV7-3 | TGTGCCAGCAGCTTTTTACAGGGGGCCTACAATGAGCAGTTCTTC | CASSFLQGAYNEQFF
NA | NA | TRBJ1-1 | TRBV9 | TGTGCCAGCAGCCCGCCCGGGAACACTGAAGCTTTCTTT | CASSPPGNTEAFF
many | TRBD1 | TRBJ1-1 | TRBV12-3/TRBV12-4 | TGTGCCAGCAGTTTCGGACAGGGGTTGTGGGCTTTCTTT | CASSFGQGLWAFF
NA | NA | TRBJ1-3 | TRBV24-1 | TGTGCCACCAGTGGTGGGACAACTGGAAACACCATATATTTT | CATSGGTTGNTIYF
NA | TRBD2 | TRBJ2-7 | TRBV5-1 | TGCGCCAGCAGCTTGGCTCGGGAGGTCACCTACGAGCAGTACTTC | CASSLAREVTYEQYF
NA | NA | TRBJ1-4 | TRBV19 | TGTGCCAGTAGTATAGTCGGGCCAGGTGAAGAAAAACTGTTTTTT | CASSIVGPGEEKLFF
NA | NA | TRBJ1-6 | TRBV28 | TGTGCCAGCCTAACGGGTTCCTATAATTCACCCCTCCACTTT | CASLTGSYNSPLHF
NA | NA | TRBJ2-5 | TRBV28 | TGTGCCAGCACCTCCAGGGGGGCGCCTGTTGGAGAGACCCAGTACTTC | CASTSRGAPVGETQYF
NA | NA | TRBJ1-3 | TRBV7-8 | TGTGCCAGCAGCTTTGGGACAAGTTCTGGAAACACCATATATTTT | CASSFGTSSGNTIYF
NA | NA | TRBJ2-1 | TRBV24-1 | TGTGCCACCAGTGATCAATCGGGCCGGCGGCTGAATGAGCAGTTCTTC | CATSDQSGRRLNEQFF
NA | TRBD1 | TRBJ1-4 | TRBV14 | TGTGCCAGCAGCCAAGATAGGGCAGGGGGCTATGAAAAACTGTTTTTT | CASSQDRAGGYEKLFF
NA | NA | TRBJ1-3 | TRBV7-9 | TGTGCCAGCAGCAGACAGGCCCCTGGAAACACCATATATTTT | CASSRQAPGNTIYF
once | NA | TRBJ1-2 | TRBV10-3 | TGTGCCATCAGTGAGTCGAGGATCTATGGCTACACCTTC | CAISESRIYGYTF
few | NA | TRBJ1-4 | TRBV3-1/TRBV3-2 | TGTGCCAGCAGTTATAGGTCGACGTTAACTAATGAAAAACTGTTTTTT | CASSYRSTLTNEKLFF
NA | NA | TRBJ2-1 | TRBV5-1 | TGCGCCAGCAGCCCCGAGGGGGGCCTCTCCTACAATGAGCAGTTCTTC | CASSPEGGLSYNEQFF
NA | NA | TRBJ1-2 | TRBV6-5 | TGTGCCAGCAGAACACTGGGCTATGGCTACACCTTC | CASRTLGYGYTF
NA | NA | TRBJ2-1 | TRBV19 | TGTGCCAGTAGTATAGGAGGGGCCTTTAGGGACAATGAGCAGTTCTTC | CASSIGGAFRDNEQFF
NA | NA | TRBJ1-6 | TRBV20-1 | TGCAGTGCTAGTGACCCGTTTAATTCACCCCTCCACTTT | CSASDPFNSPLHF
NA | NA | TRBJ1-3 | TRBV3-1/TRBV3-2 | TGTGCCAGCGGGGTGGGATCTGGAAACACCATATATTTT | CASGVGSGNTIYF
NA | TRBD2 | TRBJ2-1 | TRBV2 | TGTGCCAGCAGTGTTATCCCGCCTAGCGGGAGTGGTTACAATGAGCAGTTCTTC | CASSVIPPSGSGYNEQFF
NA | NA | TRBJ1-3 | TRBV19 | TGTGCCAGTAGTAAAAGGGGGGCAGGGTATGGAAACACCATATATTTT | CASSKRGAGYGNTIYF
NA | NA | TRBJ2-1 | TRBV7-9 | TGTGCCAGCACCTGGGGGGCGGGCAACAATGAGCAGTTCTTC | CASTWGAGNNEQFF
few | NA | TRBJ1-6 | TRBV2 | TGTGCCAGCAGTGGATTACAGCTACTTGGGGTTGATTCACCCCTCCACTTT | CASSGLQLLGVDSPLHF
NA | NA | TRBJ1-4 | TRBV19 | TGTGCCAGTAGTATTATGGCAGGGGTCCCTGAAAAACTGTTTTTT | CASSIMAGVPEKLFF
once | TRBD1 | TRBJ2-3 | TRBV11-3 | TGTGCCAGCAGCTCGACCTCCTACAGGGGGCATACAGATACGCAGTATTTT | CASSSTSYRGHTDTQYF
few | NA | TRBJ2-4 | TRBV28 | TGTGCCAGCGGGGCGGTTGCCAAAAACATTCAGTACTTC | CASGAVAKNIQYF
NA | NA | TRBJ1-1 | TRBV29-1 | TGCAGCATTGCGAGAGGCACTGAAGCTTTCTTT | CSIARGTEAFF
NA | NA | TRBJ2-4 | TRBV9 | TGTGCCAGCAGCGTAGCTTTAGGCGGTGTTGGCAAAAACATTCAGTACTTC | CASSVALGGVGKNIQYF
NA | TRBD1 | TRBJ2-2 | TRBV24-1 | TGTGCCACCAGTGATTTAGACAGGGCGGCCGCCGGGGAGCTGTTTTTT | CATSDLDRAAAGELFF
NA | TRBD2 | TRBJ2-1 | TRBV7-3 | TGTGCCAGCAGCCCAATAGCGGGACCGAGCCTAAATGAGCAGTTCTTC | CASSPIAGPSLNEQFF
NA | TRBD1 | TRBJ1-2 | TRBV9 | TGTGCCAGCAGCACACGCAGGGGGCTCGGCTATGGCTACACCTTC | CASSTRRGLGYGYTF
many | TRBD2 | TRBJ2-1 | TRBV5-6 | TGTGCCAGCAGCTTGGGGACAAGCGGGAAAGTGAGAACTACGGAGCAGTTCTTC | CASSLGTSGKVRTTEQFF
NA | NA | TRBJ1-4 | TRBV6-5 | TGTGCCAGCAGTTACTCGACAAGGGCTAATGAAAAACTGTTTTTT | CASSYSTRANEKLFF
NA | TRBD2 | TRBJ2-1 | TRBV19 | TGTGCCAGTAGTACTCGGGGGCTAGCGGGCAATGAGCAGTTCTTC | CASSTRGLAGNEQFF
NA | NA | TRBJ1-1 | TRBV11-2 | TGTGCCAGCAGCTTATTGGGACCCTCAACTGAAGCTTTCTTT | CASSLLGPSTEAFF
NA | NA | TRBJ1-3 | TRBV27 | TGTGCCAGCAGTTTAGAGTCTGGGAGAAACACCATATATTTT | CASSLESGRNTIYF
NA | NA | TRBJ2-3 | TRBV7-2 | TGTGCCAGCAGCCCAGTGGGGGGAAGTACAGATACGCAGTATTTT | CASSPVGGSTDTQYF
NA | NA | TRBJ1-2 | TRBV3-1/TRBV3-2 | TGTGCCAGCAGCCGGGCCTCGAGAAGTGGCTACACCTTC | CASSRASRSGYTF
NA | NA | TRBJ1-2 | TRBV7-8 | TGTGCCAGCAGCTTGGACGGCTATGGCTACACCTTC | CASSLDGYGYTF
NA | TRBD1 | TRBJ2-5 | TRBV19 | TGTGCCAGTAGTATTGCGCAGGGGGCAGAGACCCAGTACTTC | CASSIAQGAETQYF
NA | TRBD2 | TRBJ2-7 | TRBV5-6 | TGTGCCAGCAGCTTGCCCGGGACTAGCGGTTCCTACGAGCAGTACTTC | CASSLPGTSGSYEQYF
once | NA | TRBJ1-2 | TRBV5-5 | TGTGCCAGCAGCGGGGGGCGACAGGACCTCGGATCTGGCTACTATGGCTACACCTTC | CASSGGRQDLGSGYYGYTF
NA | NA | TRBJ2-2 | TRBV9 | TGTGCCAGCAGCGTAGTGGACGGCACCGGGGAGCTGTTTTTT | CASSVVDGTGELFF
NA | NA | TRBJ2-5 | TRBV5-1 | TGCGCCAGCAGCTTAAGACACCCCCAAGAGACCCAGTACTTC | CASSLRHPQETQYF
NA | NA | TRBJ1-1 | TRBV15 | TGTGCCACCAGCCGGGGGGGCGGAGGTGAAGCTTTCTTT | CATSRGGGGEAFF
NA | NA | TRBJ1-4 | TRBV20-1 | TGCAGTGCTAGCGGGAGGGAAAAACTGTTTTTT | CSASGREKLFF
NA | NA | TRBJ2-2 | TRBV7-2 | TGTGCCAGCAGCTTAAGGCGGACAGACACCGGGGAGCTGTTTTTT | CASSLRRTDTGELFF
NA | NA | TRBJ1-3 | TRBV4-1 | TGCGCCAGCAGCCAGGTGGGGGGGGAAGGAAACACCATATATTTT | CASSQVGGEGNTIYF